These 27 T cell receptor beta chains were all obtained from the same sample, sequenced in a study of resident and recirculating memory T cells in vitiligo. Using immunoSEQ multiplex PCR, the repertoire was profiled, and TCRdb retains in-frame clones only, with some absent. Among about 76,000 clones, around 92% were seen once, and the ten largest hold roughly 5%. Sample: blood. Receptors originate from a male donor with vitiligo.

The chain has TRBV28 and TRBJ2-7; possible D gene TRBD1, 6 bases. The V end was cut by 5 bases, the J end by 1 base, with 15 bases between. This CDR3 spans 15 amino acids. CDR1 and CDR2 (germline): MDHEN, SYDVKM. The CDR3 is CASSPQGNPSYEQYF. The CDR3 nucleotides are TGTGCCAGCAGTCCACAGGGAAATCCTTCCTACGAGCAGTACTTC.

This chain links TRBV5-1 with TRBJ2-3; 12 bases line up with TRBD2. The CDR3 length is 15 residues. Unmatched junction bases numbered 6, after V lost 7 bases and J lost 3 bases. Looked up from germline, CDR1 is SGHRS and CDR2 is YFSETQ. The CDR3 coding sequence is TGCGCCAGCTCTAGCGGGAGGGCGGGGACAGATACGCAGTATTTT. Protein: CASSSGRAGTDTQYF. The full variable domain, rest sourced from reference TRBV5-1 and TRBJ2-3, is KAGVTQTPRYLIKTRGQQVTLSCSPISGHRSVSWYQQTPGQGLQFLFEYFSETQRNKGNFPGRFSGRQFSNSRSEMNVSTLELGDSALYLCASSSGRAGTDTQYFGPGTRLTVL.

The chain has TRBV27 and TRBJ1-5; D gene unclear. V lost 0 bases and J lost 2, with 8 bases in between. The CDR3 runs to 15 residues. CDR1 and CDR2 (germline): MNHEY, SMNVEV (reference sequence). The CDR3 loop reads CASSLSERGNQPQHF. CDR3 DNA sequence: TGTGCCAGCAGTTTATCCGAGCGGGGCAATCAGCCCCAGCATTTT.

The chain links TRBV28 to TRBJ1-1; weak D call: TRBD1 (6 bases). The CDR3 sequence is 14 residues long. Trimming removed 5 bases at V and 0 bases at J, with 10 bases between. Germline values: CDR1 MDHEN, CDR2 SYDVKM. This CDR3 reads CASSTGQLNTEAFF. The CDR3 bases are TGTGCCAGCAGTACAGGACAGTTGAACACTGAAGCTTTCTTT.

This clone appeared a single time. V is TRBV10-2 and J is TRBJ2-1; no clear D gene. Germline V gene sequence: CDR1 WSHSY, CDR2 SAAADI. V was clipped by 2 bases and J by 15 bases, with 11 bases between them. The CDR3 is made up of 11 amino acids. CDR3 amino acids: CASSEPTEMFF. The CDR3 region has the DNA TGCGCCAGCAGTGAGCCAACAGAAATGTTCTTC.

The chain joins TRBV5-4 to TRBJ2-3; a weak D match, TRBD2 (5 bases). This CDR3 is built from 11 residues. The V end was cut by 5 bases, the J end by 6 bases, with 7 bases between. Per germline, CDR1 SGHNT and CDR2 YYREEE (reference sequence). The CDR3 here is CASRGGDTQYF. The CDR3, as DNA: TGTGCCAGCAGAGGCGGGGATACGCAGTATTTT.

The V call is TRBV19, the J call TRBJ1-1; 7 positions match TRBD1. CDR3 size: 15 residues. V was clipped by 5 bases and J by 1 base; unmatched bases: 7. CDR1 is LNHDA and CDR2 is SQIVND in the germline V gene (reference sequence). CDR3 amino acids: CASSSTGTANTEAFF. The CDR3 nucleotides read TGTGCCAGTAGTTCCACCGGGACAGCGAACACTGAAGCTTTCTTT.

The chain joins TRBV4-1 to TRBJ1-2; possible D gene TRBD1, 6 bases. From germline, CDR1 is MGHRA and CDR2 YSYEKL. This CDR3 has 15 amino acids. Trimming took 0 bases from V and 0 from J, leaving 8 bases between them. The CDR3 sequence: CASSQEGQTNYGYTF. DNA of the CDR3: TGCGCCAGCAGCCAAGAGGGACAAACTAACTATGGCTACACCTTC.

The chain has TRBV5-1 and TRBJ2-5; D gene uncertain. Looked up from germline, CDR1 is SGHRS and CDR2 is YFSETQ. The CDR3 has 14 residues. V lost 0 bases and J lost 0, with 6 bases in between. CDR3: CASSLVPDQETQYF. The DNA for the CDR3 is TGCGCCAGCAGCTTGGTTCCGGACCAAGAGACCCAGTACTTC. Complete variable domain (other parts from reference TRBV5-1 and TRBJ2-5): KAGVTQTPRYLIKTRGQQVTLSCSPISGHRSVSWYQQTPGQGLQFLFEYFSETQRNKGNFPGRFSGRQFSNSRSEMNVSTLELGDSALYLCASSLVPDQETQYFGPGTRLLVL.

This rearrangement joins TRBV6-5 to TRBJ1-2; TRBD1 might be the D (5 bases). The V gene lost 8 bases and the J gene lost 3 bases, with 16 bases spanning the gap. The CDR3 length is 14 residues. The germline V gene has CDR1 MNHEY and CDR2 SVGAGI. CDR3 in amino acids: CASGVEGSDYGYTF. The CDR3 DNA follows: TGTGCCAGCGGAGTGGAGGGGAGCGACTATGGCTACACCTTC.

The chain joins TRBV28 to TRBJ2-7; maybe TRBD1 (6 bases). CDR3 length: 15 residues. Trimming shortened V by 1 base and J by 5 bases, and 15 bases separated the two germline ends. Germline loops: CDR1 MDHEN, CDR2 SYDVKM. The CDR3 coding sequence is TGTGCCAGCAGTTTATTGCAACAGGGTAAGAACGAGCAGTACTTC. Translated, it gives CASSLLQQGKNEQYF. Full variable domain (rest looked up from reference TRBV28 and TRBJ2-7): DVKVTQSSRYLVKRTGEKVFLECVQDMDHENMFWYRQDPGLGLRLIYFSYDVKMKEKGDIPEGYSVSREKKERFSLILESASTNQTSMYLCASSLLQQGKNEQYFGPGTRLTVT.

The rearrangement links TRBV15 to TRBJ2-7, with 7 nucleotides matching TRBD1. The CDR3 runs to 19 residues. J was trimmed by 0 bases and V by 1 base; bases with no gene match: 15. From germline, CDR1 is LNHNV and CDR2 YYDKDF (reference sequence). The CDR3 region is CATSRVGTQGTFSSYEQYF. CDR3 coding DNA: TGTGCCACCAGCAGAGTGGGAACACAGGGGACATTTAGCTCCTACGAGCAGTACTTC.

The chain joins TRBV7-8 to TRBJ1-2, with 7 bases lining up with TRBD1. After removal of 1 base from V and 4 bases from J, the junction contained 6 bases not matched to a gene. The germline CDR1 and CDR2 sequences are SGHVS and FQNEAQ. The CDR3 is made up of 15 amino acids. For the CDR3, the DNA is TGTGCCAGCAGCTTAGGCCGGGACAGAGGCTATGGCTACACCTTC. Its protein is CASSLGRDRGYGYTF.

This chain connects TRBV5-5 to TRBJ1-2; 10 nucleotides agree with TRBD1. V shed 3 bases, J shed 5 bases, and the junction held 1 base outside the gene matches. Germline lookup yields CDR1 SGHKS and CDR2 YYEKEE (reference sequence). There are 13 residues in the CDR3. The DNA of the CDR3 is TGTGCCAGCAGCTGGGACAGGGGTTATGGCTACACCTTC. It translates to CASSWDRGYGYTF.

This CDR3 reads CASSRTGTGGQPQHF. The CDR3 nucleotides read TGTGCCAGCAGCCGCACAGGCACGGGAGGTCAGCCCCAGCATTTT. The rearrangement uses TRBV5-8 and TRBJ1-5; tentatively, D is TRBD1 (5 bases). The germline gives CDR1 SGHTS, CDR2 YDEGEE. With 4 bases removed from V and 6 bases from J, the gap between germline ends came to 17 bases. This CDR3 has 15 amino acids.

The chain carries TRBV28 and TRBJ2-5, with 11 bases fitting TRBD2. Trimming removed 4 bases from V and 7 bases from J; junction bases left unmatched: 11. The germline CDR1 and CDR2 sequences are MDHEN and SYDVKM. The CDR3 is made up of 16 amino acids. The CDR3: CASSSFGLAGGTTQYF. CDR3 in DNA: TGTGCCAGCAGTTCGTTTGGACTAGCGGGTGGGACGACCCAGTACTTC.

The rearrangement joins TRBV2 to TRBJ2-3, with D possibly TRBD2 on 6 matching bases. Looked up from germline, CDR1 is SNHLY and CDR2 is FYNNEI. This CDR3 spans 14 amino acids. Trimming stripped 7 bases from V and 8 bases from J, with 19 bases between. As DNA, the CDR3 is TGTGCCAGCATAGGGACTCAAGCGGGCGGTACGCAGTATTTT. It is translated as CASIGTQAGGTQYF.

The rearrangement uses TRBV6-5 and TRBJ2-5; possible D gene TRBD2, 6 bases. The CDR3 totals 13 residues. CDR1 MNHEY and CDR2 SVGAGI come from the germline V gene. With 5 bases removed from V and 0 bases from J, the gap between germline ends came to 7 bases. Here the CDR3 DNA reads TGTGCCAGCAGTCGGGAGTACCAAGAGACCCAGTACTTC. Translated: CASSREYQETQYF.

This sequence joins TRBV6-1 and TRBJ1-1; D possibly corresponds to TRBD1 (5 bases). Trimming took 7 bases from V and 1 from J, leaving 10 bases between them. This CDR3 contains 13 residues. From germline, CDR1 is MNHNS and CDR2 SASEGT. For the CDR3, the DNA is TGTGCCAGCACCTTGACAGCGAACACTGAAGCTTTCTTT. It specifies CASTLTANTEAFF.

V is TRBV9 and J is TRBJ2-2, with D tentatively TRBD2 (6 bases). Germline values: CDR1 SGDLS, CDR2 YYNGEE. This CDR3 is 16 amino acids long. V was pared by 2 bases and J by 6 bases, with 17 bases between. CDR3 residues: CASSVIGGGTPGELFF. CDR3 DNA: TGTGCCAGCAGCGTGATAGGTGGAGGGACCCCCGGGGAGCTGTTTTTT.

This clone was seen just once. This sequence joins TRBV10-1 and TRBJ2-2; 9 bases map to TRBD1. Trimming removed 2 bases from V and 3 bases from J; junction bases left unmatched: 7. Germline lookup yields CDR1 WNHNN and CDR2 SYGVQD (reference sequence). The CDR3 spans 17 residues. The CDR3 sequence: CASSENPWTGDTGELFF. The CDR3 coding sequence is TGCGCCAGCAGTGAGAACCCCTGGACAGGGGACACCGGGGAGCTGTTTTTT.

CDR3 nucleotides: TGCGCCAGCAGCGCCGGGGTAGGGCGGAAGCAAGAGACCCAGTACTTC. Translated, it gives CASSAGVGRKQETQYF. This chain links TRBV5-1 with TRBJ2-5; D might be TRBD2 (5 bases). Per the germline V gene, CDR1 is SGHRS and CDR2 is YFSETQ. The CDR3 extends over 16 amino acids. The V end lost 4 bases, the J end lost 2 bases, and 18 bases lay between the germline ends.

V gene TRBV6-7 combines with J gene TRBJ2-3; D ambiguous. TRBV6-7 is given ORF status, its function remaining uncertain. The CDR3 has 11 amino acids. The V end was cut by 8 bases, the J end by 4 bases, with 7 bases between. CDR3 DNA sequence: TGTGCCAGCTCCCAGTCAGATACGCAGTATTTT. It specifies CASSQSDTQYF.

This clone was observed a handful of times. The rearrangement uses TRBV2 and TRBJ2-3; 8 nucleotides line up with TRBD2. The germline CDR1 and CDR2 sequences are SNHLY and FYNNEI. CDR3 size: 15 residues. V lost 7 bases and J lost 4; bases outside the gene matches: 10. The CDR3 bases are TGTGCCAGCACTTCCGGGACTAGTGCCCCAGATACGCAGTATTTT. It encodes CASTSGTSAPDTQYF.

The chain is built from TRBV11-3 and TRBJ2-3; D may be TRBD2 (6 bases). CDR1 and CDR2 (germline): SGHNT, YENEEA. Trimming removed 0 bases from V and 0 bases from J, with 7 bases in between. The CDR3 loop spans 15 amino acids. CDR3 nucleotides: TGTGCCAGCAGCTTAGATGGGGGGAGCACAGATACGCAGTATTTT. Amino acids: CASSLDGGSTDTQYF.

This chain links TRBV28 with TRBJ2-1; 11 bases fit TRBD2. Germline assignment: CDR1 MDHEN and CDR2 SYDVKM. V lost 4 bases to trimming and J lost 8 bases; unmatched junction nucleotides: 7. The CDR3 length is 15 residues. The CDR3 nucleotides are TGTGCCAGCAGTTCCCGACTAGCGGGAAAGTATGAGCAGTTCTTC. Encoded protein: CASSSRLAGKYEQFF.

The chain is built from TRBV2 and TRBJ1-5, with no clear D. V was pared by 8 bases and J by 6 bases, with 11 bases between. The CDR3 runs 12 residues. CDR1 is SNHLY, CDR2 FYNNEI, per germline. CDR3 residues: CASEGAGQPQHF. The CDR3 nucleotides are TGTGCCAGCGAGGGTGCGGGTCAGCCCCAGCATTTT.